The 13 T cell receptor beta chains below come from one sample, sequenced in a study of blood T cell repertoires in COVID-19. Only in-frame clones appear in the TCRdb table, and some are missing; sequencing was by immunoSEQ multiplex PCR. The sample has around 310,000 clones, 85% to 90% seen once. Sequences were obtained from PBMCs or T cells enriched from blood (not recorded which). The source of these receptors is a woman aged 25 to 39 who had recovered from COVID-19.

The V gene is TRBV5-1, the J gene TRBJ2-1, with 9 bases that match TRBD1. J gave up 2 bases and V 6 bases, and 6 bases lay outside the gene matches. The length of the CDR3 is 15 residues. CDR1 SGHRS and CDR2 YFSETQ come from the germline V gene. The CDR3, as DNA: TGCGCCAGCACACCGACAGGGGGGACCTACAATGAGCAGTTCTTC. It encodes CASTPTGGTYNEQFF.

This chain connects TRBV7-8 to TRBJ2-3; D is unresolved. Germline V gives CDR1 SGHVS, CDR2 FQNEAQ. This CDR3 region has 11 residues. The germline V and J ends were trimmed by 4 bases and 6 bases, with 5 bases remaining between them. The CDR3 DNA is TGTGCCAGCAGCTCCCGGGATACGCAGTATTTT. Amino acid sequence: CASSSRDTQYF. Drawing the rest from reference TRBV7-8 and TRBJ2-3, the complete variable domain is GAGVSQSPRYKVAKRGQDVALRCDPISGHVSLFWYQQALGQGPEFLTYFQNEAQLDKSGLPSDRFFAERPEGSVSTLKIQRTQQEDSAVYLCASSSRDTQYFGPGTRLTVL.

The chain couples TRBV25-1 to TRBJ1-2, with D maybe TRBD1 (5 bases). The CDR3 consists of 15 residues. Germline V gives CDR1 MGHDK, CDR2 SYGVNS. The V and J ends lost 7 bases and 0 bases respectively, with 15 bases between them. The CDR3 DNA sequence: TGTGCCAGCACCCCTGCGGGGGGGTCTAACTATGGCTACACCTTC. It encodes CASTPAGGSNYGYTF.

This clone showed up just a few times. The chain combines TRBV7-8 with TRBJ2-1, with a weak D call TRBD2 (6 bases). Germline V gives CDR1 SGHVS, CDR2 FQNEAQ. CDR3 length equals 16 residues. V was pared by 5 bases and J by 0 bases, with 14 bases between. The CDR3 region has the DNA TGTGCCAGCAGCCCCTCCCCCGGGAGCTCCTACAATGAGCAGTTCTTC. This encodes CASSPSPGSSYNEQFF.

The V call is TRBV5-1, the J call TRBJ2-5; 7 nucleotides match TRBD2. The CDR3 extends over 15 amino acids. Germline lookup yields CDR1 SGHRS and CDR2 YFSETQ. V shed 1 base and J 6 bases; nucleotides not matched to a gene: 9. Here the CDR3 reads CASSLTTGGGKTQYF. The CDR3 coding sequence is TGCGCCAGCAGCTTGACGACGGGAGGCGGAAAGACCCAGTACTTC.

A word on this clone: Other nucleotide sequences from this sample produce the same CDR3. This chain uses TRBV6-5 with TRBJ1-1; D gene unclear. The V and J ends lost 0 bases and 4 bases respectively, with 6 bases between them. Germline lookup yields CDR1 MNHEY and CDR2 SVGAGI. The CDR3 runs to 13 residues. The chain's CDR3 is CASSYSVSTEAFF. The DNA of the CDR3 is TGTGCCAGCAGTTACTCGGTGAGCACTGAAGCTTTCTTT.

This clone was seen a single time. The chain carries TRBV11-2 and TRBJ2-7; 12 nucleotides align to TRBD2. Germline V gene lookup returns CDR1 SGHAT and CDR2 FQNNGV. The length of the CDR3 is 18 residues. Unmatched junction bases numbered 12, after V lost 5 bases and J lost 1 base. The CDR3 is CASSRTRLAGGASYEQYF. The CDR3 region has the DNA TGTGCCAGCAGCCGCACGAGGCTAGCGGGAGGGGCTTCCTACGAGCAGTACTTC.

The chain links TRBV7-9 to TRBJ2-1; 10 bases agree with TRBD2. CDR3 length: 16 residues. V gave up 4 bases and J gave up 4 bases; unmatched junction bases: 7. The germline V gene has CDR1 SEHNR and CDR2 FQNEAQ (reference sequence). The CDR3 DNA sequence: TGTGCCAGCAGCTCCATACTAGCGGGGCTATACAATGAGCAGTTCTTC. Translated, it gives CASSSILAGLYNEQFF.

The CDR3 nucleotides are TGTGCCAGCCTTCGTAGGGTAGCGGGAGAAGAGACCCAGTACTTC. It translates to CASLRRVAGEETQYF. The chain carries TRBV6-5 and TRBJ2-5; 9 nucleotides align to TRBD2. The V and J ends lost 8 bases and 3 bases, in that order; junction bases with no gene match: 10. The CDR3 runs to 15 residues. CDR1 and CDR2 (germline): MNHEY, SVGAGI.

The chain couples TRBV28 to TRBJ2-7, with 8 bases fitting TRBD2. V gave up 5 bases and J gave up 7 bases; unmatched junction bases: 7. In germline, CDR1 is MDHEN, CDR2 SYDVKM. The CDR3 is made up of 13 amino acids. The CDR3: CASSGAGVGEQYF. CDR3 sequence (DNA): TGTGCCAGCAGTGGAGCGGGAGTAGGGGAGCAGTACTTC.

The rearrangement links TRBV11-2 to TRBJ2-7; 10 positions agree with TRBD2. Trimming cost V 2 bases and J 2 bases; bases outside gene matches: 6. The CDR3 consists of 16 residues. Germline V CDR1 and CDR2: SGHAT, FQNNGV. CDR3 in DNA: TGTGCCAGCAGCTTATTGCTAGCGGGGGCTCCCTACGAGCAGTACTTC. Protein sequence: CASSLLLAGAPYEQYF.

This chain links TRBV28 with TRBJ1-5, with D maybe TRBD1 (6 bases). CDR3 length equals 14 residues. The germline gives CDR1 MDHEN, CDR2 SYDVKM. V gave up 6 bases and J gave up 0 bases, with 9 bases separating them. The CDR3 DNA reads TGTGCCAGCAGCCCGGGACATAGCAATCAGCCCCAGCATTTT. Translating gives CASSPGHSNQPQHF.

The CDR3 loop is CASSNPPGTGVETQYF. CDR3 coding DNA: TGTGCCAGCAGCAACCCCCCGGGGACAGGGGTCGAGACCCAGTACTTC. The rearrangement links TRBV7-6 to TRBJ2-5, with 10 positions matching TRBD1. V shed 5 bases, J shed 5 bases, and the junction held 11 bases outside the gene matches. Germline values: CDR1 SGHVS, CDR2 FNYEAQ. The CDR3 loop spans 16 amino acids.